This T cell receptor (beta chain) came from a study of shared clonotypes between healthy human individuals. Looking at the study overall: CD4 naive and CD4 memory each took three plates per donor, while CD8 naive took two and CD8 memory one. Study findings and constraints: Sorted-subset sequencing, rarefaction showed, was incomplete despite large depth.

In the case of this clone: Its antigen remains unknown.

This CDR3 has 13 residues. V was shortened by 6 bases and J by 4 bases, with 10 bases between the two germline ends. Germline V gene data show CDR1 as MNHEY and CDR2 as SMNVEV (reference sequence). It was into CD45RA+ naive and CD45RA-negative memory subsets that the CD4+ cells were split. Sequenced by immunoSEQ multiplex PCR; TCRdb stores in-frame clones only, minus some. The sample includes over a million clones, around 78% of them seen just once. The sample was memory CD4+ T cells from PBMCs. Regarding subset: CD45RA-negative fraction. The clonotype comes from a man in his late teens or twenties in good health. Some clones in this sample may be carry-over from other donors' samples. This chain joins TRBV27 and TRBJ2-4; D is perhaps TRBD1 or TRBD2 (5 bases each). CDR3 sequence (DNA): TGTGCCAGCAGCCTGGGGGTAAAAAACATTCAGTACTTC. Translating gives CASSLGVKNIQYF.